These 30 T cell receptor beta chains came from one sample sequenced in a study of early T cells in non-severe SARS-CoV-2 infection. TCRdb re-analysed the 5' RACE reads in MiXCR, keeping a single row per CDR3 protein. The profile shows roughly 75,000 distinct CDR3 sequences, 15% to 20% of them singletons. What was sequenced was whole blood. Receptor source: an adult who was a healthcare worker with PCR-confirmed SARS-CoV-2 infection or an uninfected control (not recorded which).

This clonotype appeared a few times. The chain is built from TRBV7-2 and TRBJ2-7; D is uncertain. The CDR3 consists of 15 residues. CDR1 is SGHTA and CDR2 is FQGNSA in the germline V gene. V was clipped by 2 bases and J by 3 bases, with 14 bases between them. CDR3: CASSLIAGSYYEQYF. The CDR3 DNA reads TGTGCCAGCAGCTTAATCGCCGGGTCATACTACGAGCAGTACTTC.

This clonotype was counted only a few times. CDR3 sequence (DNA): TGTGCCAGCAGCACCGGACAGGGGACCTACGAGCAGTACTTC. Encoded protein: CASSTGQGTYEQYF. The V call is TRBV11-2, the J call TRBJ2-7, with 9 bases identical to TRBD1. This CDR3 has 14 amino acids. J gave up 2 bases and V 5 bases, and 4 bases lay outside the gene matches. CDR1 is SGHAT, CDR2 FQNNGV, per germline.

The table lists this clonotype with a few counts. The chain has TRBV5-6 and TRBJ2-5; 10 bases line up with TRBD1. The CDR3 is 15 amino acids. Germline V CDR1 and CDR2: SGHDT, YYEEEE. J lost 5 bases, V lost 5 bases, and 9 bases had no gene match. DNA of the CDR3: TGTGCCAGCAGTTCCGCCGGGACAGGGGATGAGACCCAGTACTTC. Translating it yields CASSSAGTGDETQYF.

This clonotype was counted only a few times. The chain links TRBV3-1 to TRBJ2-6; 8 bases are a match to TRBD2. The CDR3 length is 16 residues. V lost 1 base, J lost 4 bases, and 3 bases stayed unmatched. The V gene's germline CDR1 is LGHDT and CDR2 YNNKEL (reference sequence). The CDR3 loop is CASSQVSGTGANVLTF. The CDR3 coding sequence is TGTGCCAGCAGCCAAGTTAGCGGGACGGGGGCCAACGTCCTGACTTTC.

CDR3 sequence: CSALDRVHYGYTF. The CDR3 nucleotides are TGCAGTGCTCTGGACAGGGTCCACTATGGCTACACCTTC. This sequence joins TRBV20-1 and TRBJ1-2; TRBD1 aligns across 8 bases. The CDR3 runs 13 residues. The germline V gene encodes CDR1 DFQATT and CDR2 SNEGSKA (reference sequence). The J segment lost 3 bases and the V segment lost 5 bases, leaving 5 bases of the junction unmatched.

This clonotype was counted many times. The V call is TRBV3-1, the J call TRBJ2-1; TRBD2 matches at 8 bases. The CDR3 is 16 amino acids. Germline CDR1 reads LGHDT; CDR2 reads YNNKEL (reference sequence). Trimming removed 1 base from V and 7 bases from J; junction bases left unmatched: 9. The CDR3 nucleotides read TGTGCCAGCAGCCAAGGTCCCAGCGGGAGATTAAATGAGCAGTTCTTC. This gives the protein CASSQGPSGRLNEQFF.

This clonotype was counted a single time. V usage is TRBV7-2 and J usage is TRBJ1-1; 12 bases map to TRBD1. Germline V lookup: CDR1 SGHTA, CDR2 FQGNSA. V shed 5 bases, J shed 8 bases, and the junction held 6 bases outside the gene matches. The CDR3 runs to 14 residues. CDR3 DNA: TGTACCAGCAGCCCACCCGGGACAGGGGGCGAAGCTTTCTTT. This translates into CTSSPPGTGGEAFF.

This clonotype was counted ten times or more. The chain combines TRBV20-1 with TRBJ2-2; 7 bases are a match to TRBD1. Germline V CDR1 and CDR2: DFQATT, SNEGSKA (reference sequence). This CDR3 comprises 16 residues. The J segment lost 1 base and the V segment lost 3 bases, leaving 8 bases of the junction unmatched. The CDR3 spells CSASHTGVKNTGELFF. DNA of the CDR3: TGCAGTGCTAGCCATACAGGGGTCAAGAACACCGGGGAGCTGTTTTTT.

Regarding this clonotype: This could be a read error, since a much larger clone is one nucleotide away. The J gene is TRBJ2-3, the V gene TRBV19, with D perhaps matching TRBD1 or TRBD2 (6 bases each). The CDR3 covers 17 residues. Germline V lookup: CDR1 LNHDA, CDR2 SQIVND (reference sequence). Trimming took off 10 bases at V and 4 bases at J, with 27 bases between the two ends. CDR3 coding DNA: TGTGCCACCGCTGATGACAGGAGACAATCTAGCGCAGATACGCAGTATTTT. Encoded protein: CATADDRRQSSADTQYF. Supplemented by reference TRBV19 and TRBJ2-3, the full variable domain reads DGGITQSPKYLFRKEGQNVTLSCEQNLNHDAMYWYRQDPGQGLRLIYYSQIVNDFQKGDIAEGYSVSREKKESFPLTVTSAQKNPTAFYLCATADDRRQSSADTQYFGPGTRLTVL.

The gene calls are TRBV2 and TRBJ2-7; TRBD2 matches 9 bases. The CDR3 has 13 residues. V gave up 7 bases and J gave up 6 bases; unmatched junction bases: 7. Germline loops: CDR1 SNHLY, CDR2 FYNNEI. CDR3 nucleotides: TGTGCCAGCACCCTAGCGGGACCCCCCGAGCAGTACTTC. Protein: CASTLAGPPEQYF.

The rearrangement links TRBV29-1 to TRBJ2-5; 11 bases line up with TRBD2. Trimming at V came to 6 bases and at J to 5 bases, leaving 8 bases not matched to a gene. Germline V gene lookup returns CDR1 SQVTM and CDR2 ANQGSEA. This CDR3 is 14 amino acids long. CDR3 in amino acids: CSVVTSGGRETQYF. The CDR3 DNA is TGCAGCGTAGTTACTAGCGGGGGACGGGAGACCCAGTACTTC.

V and J are TRBV5-1 and TRBJ1-1, with 8 bases fitting TRBD1. Germline V gene sequence: CDR1 SGHRS, CDR2 YFSETQ. This CDR3 is built from 15 residues. Trimming took 0 bases from V and 6 from J; bases not matched to a gene: 7. The CDR3 region is CASSLEGQGGAEAFF. CDR3 coding DNA: TGCGCCAGCAGCTTGGAAGGACAGGGAGGTGCTGAAGCTTTCTTT.

This chain uses TRBV9 with TRBJ2-5; 10 positions agree with TRBD2. Looked up from germline, CDR1 is SGDLS and CDR2 is YYNGEE. J was trimmed by 4 bases and V by 0 bases; bases with no gene match: 6. The CDR3 totals 16 residues. The CDR3 coding sequence is TGTGCCAGCAGCGTAGGGCCGGGACTAGCGATAGAGACCCAGTACTTC. This sequence encodes CASSVGPGLAIETQYF.

The rearrangement joins TRBV7-3 to TRBJ2-2; the D is unclear. V was pared by 1 base and J by 7 bases, with 10 bases between. Per the germline V gene, CDR1 is SGHTA and CDR2 is FQGTGA. This CDR3 comprises 14 residues. This chain's CDR3 is CASSLNGVNGELFF. CDR3 DNA: TGTGCCAGCAGCTTAAACGGCGTCAACGGGGAGCTGTTTTTT.

Only a few counts were recorded for this clonotype. The chain combines TRBV6-1 with TRBJ2-1; 13 bases match TRBD2. Trimming cost V 2 bases and J 8 bases; bases outside gene matches: 3. In germline, CDR1 is MNHNS, CDR2 SASEGT. The length of the CDR3 is 15 residues. CDR3 amino acids: CASSERTSGGHEQFF. The CDR3 nucleotides are TGTGCCAGCAGTGAAAGGACTAGCGGGGGCCATGAGCAGTTCTTC.

This clonotype appeared many times. J is TRBJ2-1 and V is TRBV12-3 or TRBV12-4, with 9 bases aligning to TRBD1. The CDR3 has 15 residues. V lost 8 bases, J lost 0 bases, and 5 bases stayed unmatched. In nucleotides, the CDR3 is TGTGCCAGCCAAATACAGGGGGCCTCCTACAATGAGCAGTTCTTC. Amino acid sequence: CASQIQGASYNEQFF.

V is TRBV29-1 and J is TRBJ1-1; D remains ambiguous. Germline lookup yields CDR1 SQVTM and CDR2 ANQGSEA. There are 15 residues in the CDR3. The germline V and J ends were trimmed by 5 bases and 1 base, with 17 bases remaining between them. The CDR3 here is CSVPLTTPTNTEAFF. In DNA form, the CDR3 reads TGCAGCGTTCCCCTGACTACACCAACGAACACTGAAGCTTTCTTT.

This clonotype showed up many times. The chain couples TRBV7-2 to TRBJ1-1, with D possibly TRBD1 on 5 matching bases. The CDR3 extends over 17 amino acids. CDR1 SGHTA and CDR2 FQGNSA come from the germline V gene. Trimming shortened V by 2 bases and J by 1 base, and 17 bases separated the two germline ends. The CDR3: CASSLIFRGAGNTEAFF. The DNA for the CDR3 is TGTGCCAGCAGCTTAATCTTCCGAGGGGCAGGGAACACTGAAGCTTTCTTT.

The chain joins TRBV11-2 to TRBJ2-2; D possibly corresponds to TRBD1 (6 bases). The CDR3 loop spans 14 amino acids. Germline assignment: CDR1 SGHAT and CDR2 FQNNGV. The germline V and J ends were trimmed by 1 base and 4 bases, with 7 bases remaining between them. The CDR3 protein is CASSLGQATGELFF. CDR3 nucleotide sequence: TGTGCCAGCAGCTTAGGACAGGCCACCGGGGAGCTGTTTTTT.

This clonotype was picked up one time. This sequence joins TRBV19 and TRBJ2-7; TRBD1 might be the D (5 bases). Looked up from germline, CDR1 is LNHDA and CDR2 is SQIVND (reference sequence). V gave up 4 bases and J gave up 5 bases, with 21 bases separating them. CDR3 length: 16 amino acids. CDR3 region: CASSNHRQKTANEQYF. The CDR3 region has the DNA TGTGCCAGTAGTAACCACCGACAGAAGACTGCCAACGAGCAGTACTTC.

This clonotype was observed a handful of times. CDR3 bases: TGTGCCAGCAGCAAATCTCCGGACCTCTCCTACAATGAGCAGTTCTTC. Protein product: CASSKSPDLSYNEQFF. The chain has TRBV21-1 and TRBJ2-1. TRBV21-1 is an annotated pseudogene. The CDR3 has 16 residues.

The chain links TRBV18 to TRBJ2-1; D gene uncertain. CDR3 size: 13 residues. Trimming left V 1 base short and J 9 bases short, with 10 bases between. Looked up from germline, CDR1 is KGHSH and CDR2 is LQKENI. The CDR3 sequence: CASSPQGTGEQFF. The CDR3 coding sequence is TGTGCCAGCTCACCACAGGGTACGGGTGAGCAGTTCTTC.

This clonotype was counted many times. The genes are TRBV3-1 and TRBJ2-7; D ambiguous. This CDR3 has 13 residues. V lost 0 bases, J lost 2 bases, and 5 bases lay in between. CDR1 and CDR2 from the germline V gene are LGHDT and YNNKEL (reference sequence). The CDR3 coding sequence is TGTGCCAGCAGCCAAGACCAGACCTACGAGCAGTACTTC. Amino acids: CASSQDQTYEQYF.

The rearrangement uses TRBV29-1 and TRBJ1-5, with D possibly being TRBD1 (5 bases). Germline V gene sequence: CDR1 SQVTM, CDR2 ANQGSEA. V shed 7 bases and J shed 4 bases, with 14 bases lying between them. The CDR3 is 13 residues long. This CDR3 is CSAWAGSNQPQHF. CDR3 coding DNA: TGCAGCGCCTGGGCAGGGTCAAATCAGCCCCAGCATTTT.

This clonotype was seen ten or more times. V usage is TRBV7-9 and J usage is TRBJ2-7; 7 positions match TRBD2. Germline CDR1 and CDR2: SEHNR and FQNEAQ (reference sequence). The V and J ends lost 5 bases and 0 bases, in that order; junction bases with no gene match: 7. The CDR3 is 15 amino acids. CDR3 in DNA: TGTGCCAGCAGCCCAAGCGGGGCACCCTCCTACGAGCAGTACTTC. This sequence encodes CASSPSGAPSYEQYF. Looking up the rest from reference TRBV7-9 and TRBJ2-7 gives the full variable domain: DTGVSQNPRHKITKRGQNVTFRCDPISEHNRLYWYRQTLGQGPEFLTYFQNEAQLEKSRLLSDRFSAERPKGSFSTLEIQRTEQGDSAMYLCASSPSGAPSYEQYFGPGTRLTVT.

This clonotype showed up just a few times. J is TRBJ1-3 and V is TRBV5-1, with 10 bases identical to TRBD1. The germline V gene encodes CDR1 SGHRS and CDR2 YFSETQ. J gave up 3 bases and V 4 bases, and 7 bases lay outside the gene matches. This CDR3 is 16 amino acids long. The CDR3 DNA is TGCGCCAGCAGCCTGGGACAGGGGATGAGTGGAAACACCATATATTTT. Its translation: CASSLGQGMSGNTIYF.

This clonotype was recorded many times. The chain joins TRBV7-2 to TRBJ2-5; D unresolved. CDR1 is SGHTA and CDR2 is FQGNSA in the germline V gene. CDR3 length: 12 residues. V lost 1 base and J 3 bases, leaving 3 bases between the germline ends. In DNA, the CDR3 is TGTGCCAGCAGCTTAGACGAAGAGACCCAGTACTTC. Protein: CASSLDEETQYF.

This clonotype was picked up a small number of times. This rearrangement joins TRBV6-5 to TRBJ2-7, with TRBD1 matching 9 bases. V shed 6 bases and J 4 bases; nucleotides not matched to a gene: 4. Germline values: CDR1 MNHEY, CDR2 SVGAGI. The CDR3 is made up of 13 amino acids. The CDR3 nucleotides are TGTGCCAGCAGCCGACAGGGGGTGTACGAGCAGTACTTC. This translates into CASSRQGVYEQYF.

This clonotype has more than one count but fewer than ten. The V and J genes are TRBV5-6 and TRBJ1-6; no definite D call. Per germline, CDR1 SGHDT and CDR2 YYEEEE. The CDR3 is 14 residues long. The V gene lost 0 bases and the J gene lost 6 bases, with 7 bases spanning the gap. Here the CDR3 DNA reads TGTGCCAGCAGCTTGGAACGGGCTAATTCACCCCTCCACTTT. Amino acid sequence: CASSLERANSPLHF.

This clonotype was seen more than once but under ten times. The J gene is TRBJ2-7, the V gene TRBV6-6, with 9 bases matching TRBD1. The germline CDR1 and CDR2 sequences are MNHNY and SVGAGI (reference sequence). V lost 7 bases, J lost 3 bases, and 7 bases stayed unmatched. The CDR3 has 14 residues. The CDR3 DNA follows: TGTGCCAGCACCTTGGACAGGGGCTACTACGAGCAGTACTTC. This gives the protein CASTLDRGYYEQYF.